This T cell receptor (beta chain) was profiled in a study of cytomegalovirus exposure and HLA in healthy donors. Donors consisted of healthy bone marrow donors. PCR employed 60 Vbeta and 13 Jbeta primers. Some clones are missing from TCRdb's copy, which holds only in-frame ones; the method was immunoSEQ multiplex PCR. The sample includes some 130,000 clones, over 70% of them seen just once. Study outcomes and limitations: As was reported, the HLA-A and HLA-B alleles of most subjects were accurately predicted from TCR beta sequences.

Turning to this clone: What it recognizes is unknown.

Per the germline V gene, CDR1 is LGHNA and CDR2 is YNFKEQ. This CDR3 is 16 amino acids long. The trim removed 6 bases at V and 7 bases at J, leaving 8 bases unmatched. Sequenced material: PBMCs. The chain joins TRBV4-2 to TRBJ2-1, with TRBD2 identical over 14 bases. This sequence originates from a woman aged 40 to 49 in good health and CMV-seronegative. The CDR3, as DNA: TGTGCCAGCAGTCCAACCGGGACTAGCGGGGGAAATGAGCAGTTCTTC. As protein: CASSPTGTSGGNEQFF.